A selection of T cell receptor beta chains follows, all from one sample in a study of CD8+ T cells in alopecia areata. Sequenced by immunoSEQ multiplex PCR; TCRdb stores in-frame clones only, minus some. The sample shows over 100,000 clones, 50% to 55% of them seen only once. Sequences were derived from CD4+ T cells sorted from blood, sampled at week 4, from a patient treated with tofacitinib. The receptors come from a human donor with alopecia areata. CDR3s include the opening cysteine and the closing phenylalanine or tryptophan. A D gene is named only where the DNA matches it firmly. Size tells how often a clone was seen (once, few, many) or the class of an expanded clone, and some rows leave it out.

d_gene	j_gene	v_gene	abundance	CDR3nt	CDR3aa
-	TRBJ1-1	TRBV4-1	-	TGCGCCAGCAGCCAAGATGTGGGGAGGACTGAAGCTTTCTTT	CASSQDVGRTEAFF
-	TRBJ2-7	TRBV30	-	TGTGCCTGGAGGCCGGGGGGGACAGCGGTCTCCTACGAGCAGTACTTC	CAWRPGGTAVSYEQYF
TRBD1	TRBJ2-7	TRBV2	-	TGTGCCAGTAAGCCGGGACAGGGCCCCTACGAGCAGTACTTC	CASKPGQGPYEQYF
-	TRBJ2-3	TRBV5-1	-	TGCGCCAGCAGCCCGGGTCCAACGACAGATACGCAGTATTTT	CASSPGPTTDTQYF
-	TRBJ1-1	TRBV5-1	few	TGCGCCAGCAGTTTTGGGAGATGGGCCACACTGAACACTGAAGCTTTCTTT	CASSFGRWATLNTEAFF
TRBD2	TRBJ2-5	TRBV29-1	-	TGCAGCGCAACACAGCGGGGGGGGCCGAAGACCCAGTACTTC	CSATQRGGPKTQYF
-	TRBJ1-2	TRBV9	-	TGTGCCAGCAGCGTAGAGGGTGGCGTTCTGGCCTATGGCTACACCTTC	CASSVEGGVLAYGYTF
TRBD1	TRBJ1-1	TRBV5-1	-	TGCGCCAGCAGCTCCATCAGGGGGCCGAGGACTGAAGCTTTCTTT	CASSSIRGPRTEAFF
-	TRBJ1-1	TRBV30	-	TGTGCCTGGGGAGGGGGAACTGAAGCTTTCTTT	CAWGGGTEAFF
-	TRBJ1-1	TRBV29-1	-	TGCAGCGTTCGACAGTTACTGAACACTGAAGCTTTCTTT	CSVRQLLNTEAFF
-	TRBJ2-4	TRBV2	-	TGTGCCAGCAGATGGGACCCGAGACACAAAAACATTCAGTACTTC	CASRWDPRHKNIQYF
-	TRBJ2-1	TRBV7-2	-	TGTGCCAGCAGCTTAATCGTTTTTGTTAGTGAGCAGTTCTTC	CASSLIVFVSEQFF
-	TRBJ2-2	TRBV10-3	few	TGTGCCACCCGAATAGGCGTGCGCACCGGGGAGCTGTTTTTT	CATRIGVRTGELFF
-	TRBJ2-7	TRBV5-1	-	TGCGCCAGCAGCCTGCTACGGGGATACGAGCAGTACTTC	CASSLLRGYEQYF
-	TRBJ1-1	TRBV6-1	-	TGTGCCAGCAGTTGGGCGGTCAAGAGGACCACTGAAGCTTTCTTT	CASSWAVKRTTEAFF
-	TRBJ2-5	TRBV29-1	-	TGCAGCGTGACCCCGGGACTGCATCAAGAGACCCAGTACTTC	CSVTPGLHQETQYF
-	TRBJ2-7	TRBV18	once	TGTGCCAGCTCACCTTCGAGCAAAATGGACTACGAGCAGTACTTC	CASSPSSKMDYEQYF
TRBD1	TRBJ1-1	TRBV7-9	few	TGTGCCAGCAGTTCCTCGGGACAGAGAAGCACTGAAGCTTTCTTT	CASSSSGQRSTEAFF
-	TRBJ2-1	TRBV2	-	TGTGCCAGCAGTGATAGGGGACCCGAGCAGTTCTTC	CASSDRGPEQFF
-	TRBJ1-1	TRBV5-1	-	TGCGCCAGCAGCCGTATAGGTTCGAACACTGAAGCTTTCTTT	CASSRIGSNTEAFF